This T cell receptor (beta chain) came from a study of chronic HIV infection and antiretroviral therapy. The CDR3 consists of 14 residues. Trimming stripped 2 bases from V and 0 bases from J, with 5 bases between. CDR1 is KGHSH, CDR2 LQKENI, per germline. MiXCR, run by TCRdb on the 5' RACE reads, gives a single entry per CDR3 protein. Altogether around 30,000 distinct CDR3 sequences are present, around 8.6% being singletons, with the ten largest covering about 2.7%. This clonotype was sampled from an adult who had HIV and had not received antiretroviral therapy, or was an uninfected healthy control (not recorded which). The specimen sequenced was peripheral blood. The chain employs TRBV18 and TRBJ1-5; D remains unclear. CDR3: CASSPGPSNQPQHF. CDR3 bases: TGTGCCAGCTCACCAGGACCTAGCAATCAGCCCCAGCATTTT.